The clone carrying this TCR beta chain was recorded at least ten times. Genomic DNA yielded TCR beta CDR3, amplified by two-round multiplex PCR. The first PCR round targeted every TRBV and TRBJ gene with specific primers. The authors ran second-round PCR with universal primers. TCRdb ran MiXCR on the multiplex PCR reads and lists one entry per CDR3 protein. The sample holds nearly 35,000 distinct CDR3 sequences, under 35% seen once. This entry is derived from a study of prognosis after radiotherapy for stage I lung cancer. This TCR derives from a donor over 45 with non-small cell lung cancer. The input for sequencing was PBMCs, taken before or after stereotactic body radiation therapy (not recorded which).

CDR3 region: CASSSQGANYGYTF. CDR3 coding DNA: TGTGCCAGCAGCTCACAGGGGGCTAACTATGGCTACACCTTC. The J gene is TRBJ1-2, the V gene TRBV6-1; 8 bases agree with TRBD1. CDR3 size: 14 residues. CDR1 and CDR2 (germline): MNHNS, SASEGT. With V trimmed by 6 bases and J by 0 bases, 3 bases remained unmatched.